Sequencing of this TCR beta chain was carried out in a study of blood T cell repertoires in COVID-19. On the study more broadly: Whether acute or convalescent, the COVID-19 samples came from the United States, Italy and Spain. PBMCs, B-cell-depleted T cells, or T cells provided the cDNA or gDNA that made up the material.

This clone appeared a few times. In the original analysis: Researchers report that nucleated cell counts were estimated from reference gene primer amplification. Method: immunoSEQ multiplex PCR; TCRdb's copy keeps in-frame clones and lacks some. V and J calls and clone size are those listed in that table; D and trimming were worked out from the DNA. Here the sample spans 30,000 to 45,000 clones, 70% to 80% being singletons. The sample taken for sequencing was peripheral blood. This sequence originates from a man in his sixties with active COVID-19.

The CDR3 region has the DNA TGTGCCAGCTCACCACGGACAGCTTCTAATGAAAAACTGTTTTTT. It is translated as CASSPRTASNEKLFF. The rearrangement uses TRBV18 and TRBJ1-4, with D tentatively TRBD1 (6 bases). The V gene's germline CDR1 is KGHSH and CDR2 LQKENI. The germline V and J ends were trimmed by 1 base and 3 bases, with 9 bases remaining between them. This CDR3 has 15 amino acids.